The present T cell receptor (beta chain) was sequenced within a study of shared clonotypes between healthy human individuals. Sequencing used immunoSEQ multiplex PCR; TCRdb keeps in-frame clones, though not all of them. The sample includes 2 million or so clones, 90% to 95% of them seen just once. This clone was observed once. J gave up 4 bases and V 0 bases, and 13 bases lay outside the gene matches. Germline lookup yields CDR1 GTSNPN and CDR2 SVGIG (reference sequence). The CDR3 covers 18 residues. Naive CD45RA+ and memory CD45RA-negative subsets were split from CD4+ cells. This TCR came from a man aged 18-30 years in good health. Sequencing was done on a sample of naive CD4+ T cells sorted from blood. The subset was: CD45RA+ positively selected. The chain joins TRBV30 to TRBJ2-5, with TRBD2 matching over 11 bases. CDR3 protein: CAWSVNLIAGGSGETQYF. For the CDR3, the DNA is TGTGCCTGGAGTGTAAACTTAATAGCGGGGGGGTCGGGAGAGACCCAGTACTTC. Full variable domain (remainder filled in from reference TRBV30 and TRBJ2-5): SQTIHQWPATLVQPVGSPLSLECTVEGTSNPNLYWYRQAAGRGLQLLFYSVGIGQISSEVPQNLSASRPQDRQFILSSKKLLLSDSGFYLCAWSVNLIAGGSGETQYFGPGTRLLVL.